This T cell receptor (beta chain) was obtained from a study of Ad26.COV2.S vaccination and SARS-CoV-2 variants. Study-level information: Donor allocation was to the COV1001 Ad26.COV2.S trial arm. Ad26.COV2.S, an intramuscular injection, was given once or twice 56 days apart.

The protocol was immunoSEQ multiplex PCR, while the TCRdb copy is restricted to in-frame clones and leaves out a portion. The table includes about 380,000 clones, 83% detected once. As to treatment: 15 to 20 received Ad26.COV2.S at low or high dose, single or two shots; roughly 5 received placebo; per-sample allocation not given. Repertoires come from day 63 after the first vaccine or placebo injection. This CDR3 is 14 amino acids long. V lost 1 base to trimming and J lost 6 bases, with 9 bases between them. CDR1 is MNHEY and CDR2 is SVGAGI in the germline V gene. The clonotype originates from a person between 18 and 65 years old who received the Ad26.COV2.S COVID-19 vaccine or a placebo. The chain recombines TRBV6-5 with TRBJ2-2, with D unclear. Sequences were derived from peripheral blood, sampled in a trial of Ad26.COV2.S vaccine versus placebo. CDR3 bases: TGTGCCAGCAGTTACTTTCAGGCGGCCGGGGAGCTGTTTTTT. This sequence encodes CASSYFQAAGELFF.